The rows below give T cell receptor beta chains drawn from one sample of a study of human T cells and chemical hapten exposure. A single record per CDR3 protein comes from TCRdb applying MiXCR to the RACE reads. This table holds tens of thousands of distinct CDR3 sequences, 9.5% to 12% found once. The sequenced sample was whole blood, obtained in connection with sensitization to the hapten diphenylcyclopropenone (DPC). These TCRs come from a woman in her 50s with alopecia areata. Some clones in this sample may be carry-over from other donors' samples. The CDR3 runs from the conserved cysteine through the conserved F or W. A clone size is listed for some rows: how often the clone was seen (once, few, many), or a class if it is expanded.

>many|TRBV29-1
CSAHRAANEAFF
>many|TRBV5-1
CASSLVDRSTEAFF
>many|TRBV6-4
CASSASTDYNEQFF
>many|TRBV7-9
CASSRPWSTEAFF
>many|TRBV30
CAWSVNSANYGYTF
>few|TRBV11-2
CASSLDSRVNTEAFF
>few|TRBV7-6
CASSPRLSSSYNEQFF
>NA|TRBV20-1
CSAPRGQGETQYF
>many|TRBV19
CASSIDRWNQPQHF
>NA|TRBV29-1
CSVGQGGTEAFF
>NA|TRBV11-1
CASSLGATGELFF
>many|TRBV27
CASSQWLGIETQYF
>few|TRBV6-2/TRBV6-3
CASSYSKGTLAAFF
>few|TRBV18
CASSPPTTGIGGELFF
>many|TRBV6-2/TRBV6-3
CASRTPDASGANVLTF
>NA|TRBV29-1
CSVGKGTNEQFF
>NA|TRBV7-3
CASSLTGTGGQYF
>many|TRBV12-3/TRBV12-4
CASRRGESDTQYF
>few|TRBV5-1
CASRGDRGLATQYF
>few|TRBV10-3
CAISESGPLNEQFF
>many|TRBV7-3
CASSFAGEGETQYF
>many|TRBV12-3/TRBV12-4
CASSFGTSGGNEQFF
>many|TRBV19
CASTPPGSGLLHEQFF
>many|TRBV29-1
CSVEDTGAEAFF
>NA|TRBV7-6
CASSLGQGETQYF
>many|TRBV9
CASSVGYTGANVLTF
>few|TRBV20-1
CSAPGQVNSNSPLHF
>NA|TRBV3-1
CASSQDVTGSDEQYF
>NA|TRBV5-1
CASSSARTSGSTDTQYF
>many|TRBV7-8
CASSPRLMSSYNEQFF
>few|TRBV29-1
CSVGHDGELFF
>NA|TRBV5-1
CASSGTSGRASYEQYF
>medium-sized|TRBV6-5
CASRPKPGQGNQPQHF
>few|TRBV5-4
CASSFGTGYNQPQHF
>NA|TRBV4-2
CASSQATSAYEQYF
>many|TRBV5-4
CASSHGMDLGNTIYF
>many|TRBV12-5
CASGPDRASTEAFF
>many|TRBV7-2
CASSLVQGWGSPLHF
>few|TRBV29-1
CSVSRDRGKYEQYF
>many|TRBV20-1
CSASTAAVLAKNIQYF
>many|TRBV7-2
CASSLGQGYYEQYF
>many|TRBV18
CASSPTGDYRNSPLHF
>many|TRBV29-1
CSERSGSRTDTQYF
>many|TRBV29-1
CSVEDLTGRNTEAFF
>few|TRBV7-7
CASSLMRDSGEQYF
>many|TRBV18
CASSPGRGQGGVNEQFF
>few|TRBV14
CASSHSGSYEQYF